These T cell receptor beta chains were read from a single sample in a study of shared clonotypes between healthy human individuals. Measured with immunoSEQ multiplex PCR; TCRdb has only the in-frame clones, and not every one. This table has under 1,900,000 clones, approximately 98.5% appearing once. Sequencing was performed on naive CD4+ T cells sorted from blood. These receptor sequences come from a man aged 30 to 45 in good health. The CDR3 runs from the conserved cysteine through the conserved F or W. The D gene is left open where the match is weak. Size is omitted from some rows. Given values are once, few, many or a class for expanded clones.

TRBV23-1,TRBJ2-7,-,-,TGCGCCAGCAGTCAATACCATGGAGAAAGGGGCCCCCCACTGGACGAGCAGTACTTC,CASSQYHGERGPPLDEQYF
TRBV9,TRBJ2-3,-,-,TGTGCCAGCAGCCCAAACATAGGGGGCACAGATACGCAGTATTTT,CASSPNIGGTDTQYF
TRBV10-3,TRBJ2-1,TRBD2,-,TGTGCCATCAGTGGCCCCCCGACTAGCGGGAAGATGAATGAGCAGTTCTTC,CAISGPPTSGKMNEQFF
TRBV7-6,TRBJ2-5,TRBD1,-,TGTGCCAGCAGCTTAGGATTACAGGGGGCTGGGGAGACCCAGTACTTC,CASSLGLQGAGETQYF
TRBV7-2,TRBJ1-3,-,-,TGTGCCAGCGGCATCACAGGTTATGGAAACACCATATATTTT,CASGITGYGNTIYF
TRBV2,TRBJ2-2,TRBD1,-,TGTGCCAGCAGTGAGAGGGCAGGGGGCAACACCGGGGAGCTGTTTTTT,CASSERAGGNTGELFF
TRBV27,TRBJ2-1,-,-,TGTGCCAGCAGTTTATCGATTCGGGGTGGTGAGGATGAGCAGTTCTTC,CASSLSIRGGEDEQFF
TRBV19,TRBJ1-5,TRBD1,-,TGTGCCAGTACCCGGGGTGGACAGGCTTTCAATCAGCCCCAGCATTTT,CASTRGGQAFNQPQHF
TRBV4-1,TRBJ2-3,TRBD1,-,TGCGCCAGCAGCCTCCAACAGGGGGCAACAGATACGCAGTATTTT,CASSLQQGATDTQYF
TRBV7-3,TRBJ2-5,-,-,TGTGCCAGCAGCCCCCTAGGAGAGAGGGCCGGAGGGGTTAAGACCCAGTACTTC,CASSPLGERAGGVKTQYF
TRBV18,TRBJ2-2,TRBD2,-,TGTGCCAGCTCGCTAGCGGGAGGATACACCGGGGAGCTGTTTTTT,CASSLAGGYTGELFF
TRBV10-3,TRBJ2-7,TRBD1,once,TGTGCCATCAGTGAGTCAAGGACAGGAGTCTACGAGCAGTACTTC,CAISESRTGVYEQYF
TRBV7-2,TRBJ2-3,TRBD2,-,TGTGCCAGCAGCTCCCCTCCTGGCGGGAGGGTAGGGGATACGCAGTATTTT,CASSSPPGGRVGDTQYF
TRBV11-2,TRBJ1-4,-,-,TGTGCCAGCAGCTCCCAGAGGGGGGGTGCGGGATTGTATGAAAAACTGTTTTTT,CASSSQRGGAGLYEKLFF
TRBV2,TRBJ2-7,TRBD1,-,TGTGCCAGCAAAGGGACAGGGGTCGACGAGCAGTACTTC,CASKGTGVDEQYF
TRBV4-3,TRBJ1-2,-,-,TGCGCCAGCAGCCAAGATTTAGCGGGACGCGGCTACACCTTC,CASSQDLAGRGYTF
TRBV29-1,TRBJ2-7,TRBD1,-,TGCAGCGTTGGTCGGTCAGGGGGAAGTCGCGAGCAGTACTTC,CSVGRSGGSREQYF
TRBV27,TRBJ2-5,-,-,TGTGCCAGCAGTTTATTTTCCCGGGCAGCTCAAGAGACCCAGTACTTC,CASSLFSRAAQETQYF
TRBV6-6,TRBJ2-2,-,-,TGTGCCAGCAGTTCCTCCTTAGGTGGGAACACCGGGGAGCTGTTTTTT,CASSSSLGGNTGELFF
TRBV19,TRBJ2-7,TRBD1,-,TGTGCCAGTAGTATTCGGGACAGGGACTACGAGCAGTACTTC,CASSIRDRDYEQYF
TRBV2,TRBJ1-4,-,-,TGTGCCAGCGAGGGGGGGAATGAAAAACTGTTTTTT,CASEGGNEKLFF
TRBV2,TRBJ2-5,-,-,TGTGCCAGCAGGACGTGGACCCAAGAGACCCAGTACTTC,CASRTWTQETQYF
TRBV6-5,TRBJ1-4,-,-,TGTGCCAGCAGTTACGGGGGCTTGGAAAAACTGTTTTTT,CASSYGGLEKLFF
TRBV29-1,TRBJ2-1,TRBD1,-,TGCAGCGTTTTCGGGACAGGGGGTAATGAGCAGTTCTTC,CSVFGTGGNEQFF
TRBV6-1,TRBJ2-6,TRBD1,-,TGTGCCGACAGGGAATCCGGGGCCAACGTCCTGACTTTC,CADRESGANVLTF
TRBV7-3,TRBJ2-1,TRBD2,-,TGTGCCAGCAGCTTCCTAGCGGGACCGAGCGATGAGCAGTTCTTC,CASSFLAGPSDEQFF
TRBV30,TRBJ1-1,-,-,TGTGCCTGGAGTGCCCAGGGGACACGGCGAATGAACACTGAAGCTTTCTTT,CAWSAQGTRRMNTEAFF
TRBV7-2,TRBJ2-1,-,-,TGTGCCAGCAGCCCCCCGGGGTACAATGAGCAGTTCTTC,CASSPPGYNEQFF
TRBV30,TRBJ2-2,TRBD2,-,TGTGCCTGGACTTCCGGAGGCGGGAGGCCCGGGGAGCTGTTTTTT,CAWTSGGGRPGELFF
TRBV4-1,TRBJ1-1,-,once,TGCGCCAGCAGCCAAGTGGGGGTGAACACTGAAGCTTTCTTT,CASSQVGVNTEAFF
TRBV14,TRBJ2-3,TRBD1,-,TGTGCCAGCAGCTACTACAGGGGCTTTAGCACAGATACGCAGTATTTT,CASSYYRGFSTDTQYF
TRBV5-5,TRBJ1-1,-,-,TGTGCCAGCAGCCAGCAGGGCTGGAACACTGAAGCTTTCTTT,CASSQQGWNTEAFF
TRBV5-1,TRBJ2-1,TRBD2,once,TGCGCCAGCATACTAGGAGCGGGACTAGCGGGAGGCCTCAGGAATGAGCAGTTCTTC,CASILGAGLAGGLRNEQFF
TRBV2,TRBJ1-1,-,-,TGTGCCAGCAGTGAACACCCCTGGGGAGAGAACACTGAAGCTTTCTTT,CASSEHPWGENTEAFF
TRBV4-1,TRBJ1-2,TRBD1,-,TGCGCCAGCAGCCAACCGGACAGGGAAGCCTATGGCTACACCTTC,CASSQPDREAYGYTF
TRBV9,TRBJ2-2,TRBD2,-,TGTGCCAGCAGCGTAGCCCCAGCGGGATTAACCGGGGAGCTGTTTTTT,CASSVAPAGLTGELFF
TRBV5-1,TRBJ1-2,-,-,TGCGCCAGTACAGAGGGTACTAACTATGGCTACACCTTC,CASTEGTNYGYTF
TRBV7-3,TRBJ2-1,-,-,TGTGCCAGCAGCTTTGACAGCAATGAGCAGTTCTTC,CASSFDSNEQFF
TRBV10-2,TRBJ2-7,-,-,TGCGCCAGCAGCGTGGGAAGCTATGAGCAGTACTTC,CASSVGSYEQYF
TRBV10-3,TRBJ2-3,TRBD2,-,TGTGCCAGTGCGGGACTAGCGGGAGAGGGTGATACGCAGTATTTT,CASAGLAGEGDTQYF
TRBV7-9,TRBJ2-7,-,-,TGTGCCAGCAGCGACGGACAGTATTACGAGCAGTACTTC,CASSDGQYYEQYF
TRBV6-6,TRBJ1-2,-,-,TGTGCCACCGAAGGACGATACACCTTC,CATEGRYTF
TRBV5-1,TRBJ1-2,-,once,TGCGCCAGCAGCTTGACTACAACCTTACCCCATGGCTACACCTTC,CASSLTTTLPHGYTF
TRBV9,TRBJ2-5,-,-,TGTGCCAGCAGCGTAGCCCCTGGGAGGGGGCGCGGAGAGACCCAGTACTTC,CASSVAPGRGRGETQYF
TRBV5-6,TRBJ2-2,-,-,TGTGCCAGCAAAAACTCCTGGGGTGATTTGGGGGAGCTGTTTTTT,CASKNSWGDLGELFF
TRBV4-2,TRBJ2-3,TRBD1,-,TGTGCCAGCAGCCAAGATACACAGGGGGGACGAGATACGCAGTATTTT,CASSQDTQGGRDTQYF
TRBV6-1,TRBJ2-2,TRBD1,-,TGTGCCAGCAGTGAAACATACGGGGTCGCGACAGGGGGCAAGGCCGGGGAGCTGTTTTTT,CASSETYGVATGGKAGELFF
TRBV28,TRBJ2-7,TRBD2,-,TGTGCCAGCAGTTTAGCTCTAGCGGGAGGCTACGAGCAGTACTTC,CASSLALAGGYEQYF
TRBV5-6,TRBJ2-5,TRBD1,-,TGTGCCAGCAGCTTTGGACAGGGATCGGAGACCCAGTACTTC,CASSFGQGSETQYF